These 4 T cell receptor beta chains share one sample of origin, sequenced in a study of molecular identifiers for immune sequencing clone quantification. TCRdb redid the calling of the PCR reads with MiXCR, one entry per CDR3 protein. There are approximately 590,000 distinct CDR3 sequences in the sample; over 25% occur only once, and about 0.8% lies in the top ten. Sequencing was performed on naive CD8+ T cells from blood, with Jurkat cell RNA spiked in. Subset denoted: FACS-sorted CD8+CD4-CCR7+CD45RA+ naive T cells. Every receptor here comes from a human donor in good health. Some libraries in this study had Jurkat cell RNA spiked in.

V gene TRBV29-1 combines with J gene TRBJ2-1; maybe TRBD2 (6 bases). V lost 6 bases and J lost 5, with 14 bases in between. The length of the CDR3 is 13 residues. The germline gives CDR1 SQVTM, CDR2 ANQGSEA. As DNA, the CDR3 is TGCAGCGTCGGATTAGCGGAGGACAATGAGCAGTTCTTC. Translated: CSVGLAEDNEQFF.

The chain uses TRBV27 and TRBJ1-5; a possible D gene is TRBD1 (6 bases). In germline, CDR1 is MNHEY, CDR2 SMNVEV (reference sequence). The CDR3 extends over 15 amino acids. V lost 0 bases and J 12 bases, leaving 18 bases between the germline ends. In nucleotides, the CDR3 is TGTGCCAGCAGTTTATCTCGAAGAGGGGGGGGGATCCAGCATTTT. It translates to CASSLSRRGGGIQHF.

The V gene is TRBV6-6, the J gene TRBJ1-4, with D hard to call. Germline CDR1 and CDR2: MNHNY and SVGAGI (reference sequence). Trimming pared 0 bases from V and 3 bases from J, leaving 11 bases between. The CDR3 runs 16 residues. CDR3 bases: TGTGCCAGCAGTTACTCGATATCGGCGGCTAATGAAAAACTGTTTTTT. Encoded protein: CASSYSISAANEKLFF.

This clonotype was seen ten or more times. The V gene is TRBV19, the J gene TRBJ2-2; TRBD1 might be the D (6 bases). The CDR3 sequence is 18 residues long. CDR1 LNHDA and CDR2 SQIVND come from the germline V gene (reference sequence). V lost 4 bases to trimming and J lost 0 bases, with 18 bases between them. The CDR3 loop is CASSTLTGYISNTGELFF. In DNA, the CDR3 is TGTGCCAGTAGTACCCTAACAGGGTACATATCGAACACCGGGGAGCTGTTTTTT.